This T cell receptor (beta chain) is drawn from a study of cytomegalovirus exposure and HLA in healthy donors. Study conclusions and caveats: With high specificity and sensitivity, the classifier reportedly diagnosed cytomegalovirus status.

A remark on this clone: Its antigen is unknown.

Healthy donors of bone marrow made up the group. PCR involved 60 Vbeta and 13 Jbeta primers. Sequencing used immunoSEQ multiplex PCR; TCRdb keeps in-frame clones, though not all of them. The sample lists 110,000 to 150,000 clones; roughly four fifths were seen once. CDR3 length equals 13 residues. Per germline, CDR1 KGHSH and CDR2 LQKENI. V shed 5 bases, J shed 11 bases, and the junction held 7 bases outside the gene matches. Input material: PBMCs. V usage is TRBV18 and J usage is TRBJ1-2, with 11 bases fitting TRBD1. This sequence was found in a man between 40 and 49 years old in good health and CMV-seropositive. The CDR3 is CASSSGQGERYTF. CDR3 coding DNA: TGTGCCAGCTCATCGGGACAGGGGGAGAGATACACCTTC. The entire variable domain, with the rest obtained from reference TRBV18 and TRBJ1-2, is as follows: NAGVMQNPRHLVRRRGQEARLRCSPMKGHSHVYWYRQLPEEGLKFMVYLQKENIIDESGMPKERFSAEFPKEGPSILRIQQVVRGDSAAYFCASSSGQGERYTFGSGTRLTVV.